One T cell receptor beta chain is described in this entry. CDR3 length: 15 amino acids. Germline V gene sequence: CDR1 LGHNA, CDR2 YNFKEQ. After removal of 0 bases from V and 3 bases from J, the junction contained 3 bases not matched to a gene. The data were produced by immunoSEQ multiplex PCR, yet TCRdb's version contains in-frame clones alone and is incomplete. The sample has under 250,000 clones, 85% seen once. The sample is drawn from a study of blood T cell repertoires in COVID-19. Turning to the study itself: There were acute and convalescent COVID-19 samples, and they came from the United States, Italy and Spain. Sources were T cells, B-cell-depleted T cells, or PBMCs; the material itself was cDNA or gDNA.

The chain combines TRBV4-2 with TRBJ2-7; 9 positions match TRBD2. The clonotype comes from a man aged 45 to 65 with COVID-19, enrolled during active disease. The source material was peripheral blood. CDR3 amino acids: CASSQDLAGHYEQYF. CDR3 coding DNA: TGTGCCAGCAGCCAAGATCTAGCGGGGCACTACGAGCAGTACTTC.